Each of the 15 T cell receptor beta chains below was sequenced from the same sample in a study of regulatory T cells in long-lasting Graves disease (dated by TCRdb to the early 2020s). What the time point label conveys for this sample: newly diagnosed GD, antithyroid drugs for less than 3 months. RNA was extracted from PBMCs in TRIzol for both TCR sequencing and RNA sequencing. Libraries were made using multiplex PCR. The instrument was an Illumina HiSeq 4000. To build TCR beta libraries, CDR3 regions were amplified by Arm-PCR using iRepertoire HTBI primers. Clones were called with MiXCR by TCRdb after fastp trimmed the public reads at Q25, and only in-frame beta chains were retained. Rows are unified per CDR3 protein, each entry keeping the most common DNA and genes. The sample table records 400,000 to 500,000 distinct CDR3 sequences; about 15% of these occur just once. The top ten hold roughly a tenth of the sample.

Another study also made use of these data, one on T cells in Graves' hyperthyroidism and ophthalmopathy.

Here the sequenced sample was peripheral blood mononuclear cells (PBMCs), taken at new diagnosis, from a patient treated with antithyroid drugs. These TCRs come from a woman aged 25 to 45 with Graves disease. Donor details come from another sample of the same person, matched by shared clones.

This clonotype was recorded at least ten times. The V gene is TRBV6-2 or TRBV6-3, the J gene TRBJ2-4; 8 nucleotides agree with TRBD1. The CDR3 is 18 amino acids. Germline CDR1 and CDR2: MNHEY and SVGEGT. J lost 1 base, V lost 2 bases, and 10 bases had no gene match. CDR3 DNA sequence: TGTGCCAGCAGTTACAAGTTGGGACAGGCATCGGCCAAAAACATTCAGTACTTC. This sequence encodes CASSYKLGQASAKNIQYF.

The V call is TRBV28, the J call TRBJ2-1; 9 bases align to TRBD1. The CDR3 totals 15 residues. Germline CDR1 MDHEN, CDR2 SYDVKM. J was trimmed by 6 bases and V by 4 bases; bases with no gene match: 7. In DNA, the CDR3 is TGTGCCAGCAGTTACGCCGGGACAGGGCCCAATGAGCAGTTCTTC. Its protein product is CASSYAGTGPNEQFF.

The sample holds many counts of this clonotype. The chain employs TRBV28 and TRBJ2-7; TRBD1 is a possible D gene (5 bases). Looked up from germline, CDR1 is MDHEN and CDR2 is SYDVKM. V was cut by 7 bases and J by 4 bases, with 11 bases left in between. The CDR3 is 12 residues long. The CDR3 coding sequence is TGTGCCAGCACCCATGGGGCGTACGAGCAGTACTTC. This encodes CASTHGAYEQYF.

The chain combines TRBV10-3 with TRBJ2-1; D call uncertain. CDR1 ENHRY and CDR2 SYGVKD come from the germline V gene. V shed 8 bases and J shed 6 bases, with 17 bases lying between them. This CDR3 comprises 14 residues. The CDR3 DNA sequence: TGTGCCATCTACGATGCGCTAGAGAGCAATGAGCAGTTCTTC. Its protein is CAIYDALESNEQFF.

This clonotype was seen more than once but under ten times. The chain uses TRBV5-1 and TRBJ2-3; possible D gene TRBD2, 6 bases. V was shortened by 5 bases and J by 0 bases, with 19 bases between the two germline ends. The CDR3 extends over 17 amino acids. CDR1 is SGHRS and CDR2 is YFSETQ in the germline V gene. The CDR3 spells CASSFGRDATSTDTQYF. CDR3 in DNA: TGCGCCAGCAGTTTCGGGAGAGACGCCACTAGCACAGATACGCAGTATTTT.

Remarks on this clonotype: A far larger clone is one base from this, pointing to a likely read error. V usage is TRBV6-2 or TRBV6-3 and J usage is TRBJ2-7; 9 bases match TRBD2. The CDR3 totals 15 residues. Germline V CDR1 and CDR2: MNHEY, SVGEGT. V shed 7 bases, J shed 2 bases, and the junction held 9 bases outside the gene matches. The CDR3 DNA sequence: TGTGCCAGCATGCAAAAGGCTAGCGGGACCTACGAGCAGTACTTC. Its translation is CASMQKASGTYEQYF.

This clonotype came up many times. V and J are TRBV7-9 and TRBJ2-5; possibly TRBD2 for D (6 bases). CDR1 is SEHNR and CDR2 is FQNEAQ in the germline V gene (reference sequence). Trimming left V 10 bases short and J 2 bases short, with 17 bases between. The CDR3 runs to 14 residues. The DNA for the CDR3 is TGTGCCACCCTGAATAGCGGCAATCAAGAGACCCAGTACTTC. Translation: CATLNSGNQETQYF.

The chain combines TRBV4-1 with TRBJ2-1; 11 bases align to TRBD2. With V trimmed by 2 bases and J by 7 bases, 7 bases remained unmatched. Germline assignment: CDR1 MGHRA and CDR2 YSYEKL. The CDR3 covers 16 residues. CDR3 DNA sequence: TGCGCCAGCAGCCAAATCCGACTAGCGGGAACAAATGAGCAGTTCTTC. As protein: CASSQIRLAGTNEQFF.

The chain is built from TRBV19 and TRBJ2-3, with 10 bases fitting TRBD2. The J call may be mistaken, given a closer DNA end match to TRBJ2-1. The length of the CDR3 is 16 residues. Germline CDR1 reads LNHDA; CDR2 reads SQIVND (reference sequence). The CDR3 here is CASSPPGLARSYEQFF. The CDR3 DNA is TGTGCCAGTAGCCCACCGGGACTAGCGAGAAGTTATGAGCAGTTCTTC.

This clonotype appeared many times. The chain recombines TRBV7-9 with TRBJ2-1, with TRBD2 matching over 14 bases. V shed 4 bases, J shed 8 bases, and the junction held 10 bases outside the gene matches. Germline-derived CDR1 and CDR2 are SEHNR and FQNEAQ (reference sequence). There are 17 residues in the CDR3. The CDR3 protein is CASSSLGGTSGSYEQFF. CDR3 nucleotides: TGTGCCAGCAGCTCGTTAGGGGGGACTAGCGGGAGCTATGAGCAGTTCTTC.

The rearrangement uses TRBV12-3 or TRBV12-4 and TRBJ2-7, with a tentative D call TRBD2 (5 bases). The CDR3 is 15 amino acids. V shed 6 bases and J shed 4 bases, with 19 bases lying between them. CDR3 bases: TGTGCCAGCAGCCCCGGGGTAGCGCGCATATACGAGCAGTACTTC. It yields the protein CASSPGVARIYEQYF.

This chain connects TRBV30 to TRBJ2-7, with 9 bases that match TRBD2. Trimming at V came to 8 bases and at J to 3 bases, leaving 5 bases not matched to a gene. Per the germline V gene, CDR1 is GTSNPN and CDR2 is SVGIG (reference sequence). The CDR3 loop spans 12 amino acids. Here the CDR3 DNA reads TGTGCCGTATCTAGCGGGAACTACGAGCAGTACTTC. Amino acids: CAVSSGNYEQYF.

The genes are TRBV19 and TRBJ1-6; a possible D gene is TRBD1 (6 bases). CDR1 and CDR2 (germline): LNHDA, SQIVND (reference sequence). V was pared by 9 bases and J by 0 bases, with 18 bases between. This CDR3 is built from 17 residues. The CDR3 DNA is TGTGCCAGCAAAACGGGACATCTGAGCTCCTATAATTCACCCCTCCACTTT. Translating gives CASKTGHLSSYNSPLHF.

This clonotype was counted many times. The CDR3 sequence: CASSLGGITYNEQFF. CDR3 sequence (DNA): TGTGCCAGCAGCCTGGGGGGTATCACCTACAATGAGCAGTTCTTC. V gene TRBV6-1 combines with J gene TRBJ2-1; possible D gene TRBD2, 6 bases. The germline V gene encodes CDR1 MNHNS and CDR2 SASEGT. CDR3 length: 15 residues. Trimming cost V 6 bases and J 2 bases, with 14 bases left between them.

A remark on this clonotype: Germline and junction disagree at one end, which may indicate a read error. This chain uses TRBV6-2 or TRBV6-3 with TRBJ1-3, with D unclear. This CDR3 region has 12 residues. CDR1 MNHEY and CDR2 SVGEGT come from the germline V gene. The CDR3 DNA sequence: TGTGCCACCCTGACACGCGGAAACACCACATATTTT. This codes for CATLTRGNTTYF.